The 25 T cell receptor beta chains given below trace back to one sample, sequenced in a study of siplizumab effects on memory and regulatory T cells. Profiled with immunoSEQ multiplex PCR; TCRdb holds only in-frame clones, not every one. Counted here are tens of thousands of clones, 70% to 85% occurring once; the ten biggest clones make up 0.42%. Sequencing was carried out using memory CD4+ T cells sorted from blood. The receptor set was obtained from a human donor in good health.

This rearrangement joins TRBV28 to TRBJ1-1, with a weak D call TRBD1 (5 bases). Trimming left V 3 bases short and J 4 bases short, with 12 bases between. In germline, CDR1 is MDHEN, CDR2 SYDVKM. This CDR3 is built from 14 residues. The CDR3 region is CASSFVGGGTEAFF. CDR3 nucleotide sequence: TGTGCCAGCAGTTTTGTGGGGGGTGGCACTGAAGCTTTCTTT.

The V gene is TRBV28, the J gene TRBJ2-3, with D possibly matching TRBD2 (6 bases). Germline V gene sequence: CDR1 MDHEN, CDR2 SYDVKM. CDR3 length: 16 residues. V lost 4 bases and J 1 base, leaving 15 bases between the germline ends. CDR3 nucleotides: TGTGCCAGCAGTTCCCTGGCCGAGCGGGGCACAGATACGCAGTATTTT. The encoded protein is CASSSLAERGTDTQYF.

This chain links TRBV19 with TRBJ2-3, with D tentatively TRBD1 or TRBD2 (6 bases each). V lost 7 bases to trimming and J lost 4 bases, with 18 bases between them. CDR1 and CDR2 (germline): LNHDA, SQIVND (reference sequence). This CDR3 region has 15 residues. The CDR3 loop is CASNPRGAQADTQYF. CDR3 nucleotide sequence: TGTGCCAGTAACCCGAGGGGGGCACAGGCAGATACGCAGTATTTT.

This clone has only one observation. The chain joins TRBV18 to TRBJ2-3; D unclear. The germline V gene encodes CDR1 KGHSH and CDR2 LQKENI. This CDR3 is 12 amino acids long. Trimming removed 3 bases from V and 3 bases from J, with 4 bases in between. For the CDR3, the DNA is TGTGCCAGCTCACCCGAGACAGATACGCAGTATTTT. It codes for CASSPETDTQYF.

This clone has just one count. This chain joins TRBV6-5 and TRBJ2-7; D might be TRBD2 (7 bases). V was cut by 5 bases and J by 3 bases, with 14 bases left in between. Per the germline V gene, CDR1 is MNHEY and CDR2 is SVGAGI. The CDR3 totals 14 residues. The CDR3, as DNA: TGTGCCAGCAGTGAACTGGGAGGGGGCTACGAGCAGTACTTC. This gives the protein CASSELGGGYEQYF.

This chain connects TRBV2 to TRBJ1-2, with D tentatively TRBD1 (6 bases). The CDR3 has 12 residues. Germline V gene sequence: CDR1 SNHLY, CDR2 FYNNEI. Trimming stripped 6 bases from V and 4 bases from J, with 9 bases between. The CDR3 sequence: CASRLDSYGYTF. In DNA, the CDR3 is TGTGCCAGCAGGCTGGACAGCTATGGCTACACCTTC.

This clone has a single count. This sequence joins TRBV6-1 and TRBJ1-2; 7 bases line up with TRBD1. There are 17 residues in the CDR3. The germline CDR1 and CDR2 sequences are MNHNS and SASEGT. V dropped 1 base and J dropped 5; count of bases not matched to a gene: 13. CDR3 nucleotide sequence: TGTGCCAGCAGTGAAGTAGGGGGTACGACAGGGAAGTATGGCTACACCTTC. Its translation: CASSEVGGTTGKYGYTF.

The rearrangement uses TRBV19 and TRBJ1-1; 9 bases agree with TRBD1. V gave up 8 bases and J gave up 6 bases; unmatched junction bases: 4. Germline V gene data show CDR1 as LNHDA and CDR2 as SQIVND (reference sequence). The CDR3 sequence is 12 residues long. The CDR3 loop is CASSDRGPEAFF. The DNA of the CDR3 is TGTGCCAGTTCGGACAGGGGACCTGAAGCTTTCTTT.

The gene calls are TRBV7-7 and TRBJ2-5, with TRBD1 as a possible D gene (5 bases). This CDR3 spans 14 amino acids. V gave up 5 bases and J gave up 1 base, with 11 bases separating them. CDR1 is SSHAT, CDR2 FNYEAQ, per germline (reference sequence). The CDR3 DNA reads TGTGCCAGCAGCCCGCGACAGTTCCAAGAGACCCAGTACTTC. Amino acids: CASSPRQFQETQYF.

The gene calls are TRBV7-9 and TRBJ2-3; a weak D match, TRBD1 (5 bases). V lost 5 bases, J lost 2 bases, and 11 bases lay in between. The germline CDR1 and CDR2 sequences are SEHNR and FQNEAQ (reference sequence). The CDR3 runs 14 residues. CDR3 coding DNA: TGTGCCAGCAGCGCCTCTGGGGCCACAGATACGCAGTATTTT. Its protein is CASSASGATDTQYF.

This rearrangement joins TRBV6-6 to TRBJ1-5, with 8 bases aligning to TRBD1. The CDR3 contains 15 residues. Trimming cost V 6 bases and J 6 bases; bases outside gene matches: 10. The germline V gene has CDR1 MNHNY and CDR2 SVGAGI (reference sequence). CDR3: CASSKEQGGGQPQHF. The CDR3 region has the DNA TGTGCCAGCAGCAAAGAACAGGGGGGAGGTCAGCCCCAGCATTTT.

The gene calls are TRBV2 and TRBJ2-5; 9 nucleotides agree with TRBD1. The V and J ends lost 8 bases and 1 base, in that order; junction bases with no gene match: 5. Germline V CDR1 and CDR2: SNHLY, FYNNEI. This CDR3 contains 14 residues. Written as DNA, the CDR3 is TGTGCCAGCCCGTCGGGACAGGGCCAAGAGACCCAGTACTTC. Its translation is CASPSGQGQETQYF.

The chain couples TRBV15 to TRBJ1-6; 9 nucleotides align to TRBD1. The V segment lost 5 bases and the J segment 8 bases; nucleotides outside the gene matches: 7. Germline V lookup: CDR1 LNHNV, CDR2 YYDKDF (reference sequence). CDR3 length: 15 amino acids. The CDR3 loop reads CATSVTGGWDSPLHF. As DNA, the CDR3 is TGTGCCACCAGCGTAACAGGGGGCTGGGATTCACCCCTCCACTTT.

The V gene is TRBV14, the J gene TRBJ2-7, with unresolved D. This CDR3 spans 15 amino acids. Trimming stripped 1 base from V and 0 bases from J, with 10 bases between. Germline values: CDR1 SGHDN, CDR2 FVKESK. CDR3 residues: CASSQGFGFSYEQYF. The CDR3 DNA is TGTGCCAGCAGCCAAGGTTTTGGGTTCTCCTACGAGCAGTACTTC. The full variable domain, in which reference TRBV14 and TRBJ2-7 provide the parts outside the CDR3, is EAGVTQFPSHSVIEKGQTVTLRCDPISGHDNLYWYRRVMGKEIKFLLHFVKESKQDESGMPNNRFLAERTGGTYSTLKVQPAELEDSGVYFCASSQGFGFSYEQYFGPGTRLTVT.

The genes are TRBV7-9 and TRBJ1-1; 7 bases map to TRBD1. The CDR3 is 14 residues long. V was pared by 5 bases and J by 10 bases, with 13 bases of the junction left unmatched. Looked up from germline, CDR1 is SEHNR and CDR2 is FQNEAQ (reference sequence). The CDR3 sequence is CASSHQTGLGVAFF. The CDR3, as DNA: TGTGCCAGCAGCCACCAGACAGGGCTGGGGGTAGCTTTCTTT.

J is TRBJ1-5 and V is TRBV5-6, with 8 bases matching TRBD1. CDR3 length equals 17 residues. Germline V gives CDR1 SGHDT, CDR2 YYEEEE. V gave up 3 bases and J gave up 7 bases; unmatched junction bases: 15. The CDR3 sequence is CASSWTPDRALGQPQHF. CDR3 nucleotide sequence: TGTGCCAGCAGCTGGACGCCGGACAGGGCGTTAGGGCAGCCCCAGCATTTT.

On this clone itself: Different DNA sequences within this sample yield the same CDR3. V is TRBV19 and J is TRBJ2-2; a weak D match, TRBD2 (5 bases). The germline gives CDR1 LNHDA, CDR2 SQIVND (reference sequence). Trimming pared 1 base from V and 3 bases from J, leaving 9 bases between. There are 15 residues in the CDR3. CDR3 region: CASSIGGRYTGELFF. CDR3 DNA: TGTGCCAGTAGTATAGGAGGGCGGTACACCGGGGAGCTGTTTTTT.

The chain is built from TRBV6-1 and TRBJ2-1; 8 bases match TRBD2. This CDR3 is 15 amino acids long. V dropped 0 bases and J dropped 6; count of bases not matched to a gene: 4. Germline-derived CDR1 and CDR2 are MNHNS and SASEGT. Here the CDR3 DNA reads TGTGCCAGCAGTGAAGCGCCCCTAGCGGGCAATGAGCAGTTCTTC. Amino acid sequence: CASSEAPLAGNEQFF.

This clone was counted a few times. J is TRBJ2-3 and V is TRBV5-1; the D is unclear. Germline V gene data show CDR1 as SGHRS and CDR2 as YFSETQ. V shed 2 bases and J shed 1 base, with 8 bases lying between them. CDR3 length: 14 amino acids. The CDR3 region is CASSFGHGTDTQYF. DNA for the CDR3: TGCGCCAGCAGCTTTGGCCACGGCACAGATACGCAGTATTTT.

V is TRBV28 and J is TRBJ1-2; possibly TRBD1 for D (6 bases). Trimming shortened V by 6 bases and J by 4 bases, and 18 bases separated the two germline ends. Germline V lookup: CDR1 MDHEN, CDR2 SYDVKM. This CDR3 has 15 amino acids. The CDR3 region has the DNA TGTGCCAGCAGGAGGGATCGGGGGGCAAGCTATGGCTACACCTTC. Protein: CASRRDRGASYGYTF.

The genes are TRBV7-9 and TRBJ2-5, with D possibly matching TRBD2 (6 bases). Trimming left V 8 bases short and J 4 bases short, with 14 bases between. This CDR3 contains 13 residues. CDR1 and CDR2 from the germline V gene are SEHNR and FQNEAQ (reference sequence). This CDR3 is CASVAGGRETQYF. The DNA of the CDR3 is TGTGCCAGCGTGGCCGGGGGTCGAGAGACCCAGTACTTC.

The chain has TRBV5-6 and TRBJ2-7, with 7 bases lining up with TRBD1. There are 14 residues in the CDR3. After removal of 2 bases from V and 2 bases from J, the junction contained 4 bases not matched to a gene. CDR1 SGHDT and CDR2 YYEEEE come from the germline V gene. The CDR3 region is CASSLGTVAYEQYF. The CDR3 bases are TGTGCCAGCAGCTTAGGGACAGTAGCCTACGAGCAGTACTTC. Complete variable domain (other parts from reference TRBV5-6 and TRBJ2-7): DAGVTQSPTHLIKTRGQQVTLRCSPKSGHDTVSWYQQALGQGPQFIFQYYEEEERQRGNFPDRFSGHQFPNYSSELNVNALLLGDSALYLCASSLGTVAYEQYFGPGTRLTVT.

The chain couples TRBV5-6 to TRBJ1-1, with D unclear. V lost 4 bases to trimming and J lost 0 bases, with 16 bases between them. The length of the CDR3 is 16 residues. CDR1 SGHDT and CDR2 YYEEEE come from the germline V gene. The CDR3 DNA reads TGTGCCAGCAGCCCGAGGCGGGAGGCCATGAACACTGAAGCTTTCTTT. This encodes CASSPRREAMNTEAFF.

V and J are TRBV11-2 and TRBJ2-3; D remains unclear. The CDR3 consists of 11 residues. Trimming shortened V by 4 bases and J by 5 bases, and 4 bases separated the two germline ends. The germline CDR1 and CDR2 sequences are SGHAT and FQNNGV. The CDR3 nucleotides are TGTGCCAGCAGCTCTCGAGATACGCAGTATTTT. Residues: CASSSRDTQYF. The complete variable domain, with remaining parts taken from reference TRBV11-2 and TRBJ2-3, reads EAGVAQSPRYKIIEKRQSVAFWCNPISGHATLYWYQQILGQGPKLLIQFQNNGVVDDSQLPKDRFSAERLKGVDSTLKIQPAKLEDSAVYLCASSSRDTQYFGPGTRLTVL.

This clone showed up just once. The chain links TRBV27 to TRBJ2-3; 11 positions agree with TRBD2. V lost 6 bases to trimming and J lost 6 bases; unmatched junction nucleotides: 8. Germline values: CDR1 MNHEY, CDR2 SMNVEV (reference sequence). CDR3 length: 15 amino acids. For the CDR3, the DNA is TGTGCCAGCAGACTATTTAGCGGGGGGGCGGATACGCAGTATTTT. Translation gives CASRLFSGGADTQYF.